The clone carrying this T cell receptor (beta chain) was counted ten times or more. Its antigen remains unidentified. The CDR3 covers 14 residues. Trimming took off 1 base at V and 9 bases at J, with 13 bases between the two ends. Germline-derived CDR1 and CDR2 are SGHAT and FQNNGV. The entry originates in a study of T cells after yellow fever vaccination. Findings and limits, study-wide: Contaminating bulk clonotypes could be abundant in FACS-sorted repertoires.

Conversion of TCR transcripts into cDNA relied on 5'RACE template switching, which added a universal primer site and UMIs. Each CDR3 protein is one row after TCRdb ran MiXCR on the 5' RACE reads. Here the sample spans a few hundred thousand distinct CDR3 sequences, 5.2% being singletons. Sequencing was performed on CD4+ T cells sorted from PBMCs, taken on the day of the yellow fever booster vaccination. The TCR sequence derives from a man aged 18 to 29 who received the YFV17D yellow fever vaccine. The chain recombines TRBV11-2 with TRBJ2-1; D gene unclear. CDR3 in amino acids: CASSLGPPVGEQFF. In nucleotides, the CDR3 is TGTGCCAGCAGCTTAGGGCCGCCCGTGGGTGAGCAGTTCTTC.